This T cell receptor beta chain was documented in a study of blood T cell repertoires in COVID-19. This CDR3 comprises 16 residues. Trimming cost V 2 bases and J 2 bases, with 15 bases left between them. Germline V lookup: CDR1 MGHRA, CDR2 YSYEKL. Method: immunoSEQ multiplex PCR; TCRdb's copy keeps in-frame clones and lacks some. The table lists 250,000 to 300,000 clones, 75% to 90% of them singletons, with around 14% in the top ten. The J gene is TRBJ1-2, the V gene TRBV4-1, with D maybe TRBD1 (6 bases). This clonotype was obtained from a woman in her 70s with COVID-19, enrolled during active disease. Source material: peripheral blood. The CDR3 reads CASSQPGQRLNYGYTF. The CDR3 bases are TGCGCCAGCAGCCAACCGGGACAAAGGCTAAACTATGGCTACACCTTC.